The 16 T cell receptor beta chains below come from one sample, sequenced in a study of blood T cell repertoires in COVID-19. TCRdb keeps only in-frame clones here, not all; method: immunoSEQ multiplex PCR. The sample includes more than 200,000 clones, 87% of them seen just once. The sequenced sample was PBMCs or T cells enriched from blood (not recorded which). The source of these receptors is a young man who had recovered from COVID-19.

The chain couples TRBV7-9 to TRBJ1-4, with D perhaps TRBD1 (5 bases). This CDR3 has 13 amino acids. With 10 bases removed from V and 4 bases from J, the gap between germline ends came to 13 bases. Germline loops: CDR1 SEHNR, CDR2 FQNEAQ (reference sequence). Here the CDR3 DNA reads TGTGCCACCATTCTCGGGGGTAATGAAAAACTGTTTTTT. Protein product: CATILGGNEKLFF.

This chain joins TRBV29-1 and TRBJ1-3; 9 bases map to TRBD1. The CDR3 spans 14 residues. The junction had 6 bases not matched to a gene; V was cut back by 8 bases and J by 1 base. CDR1 is SQVTM, CDR2 ANQGSEA, per germline. CDR3 sequence reads: CSFTGGASGNTIYF. CDR3 sequence (DNA): TGCAGCTTCACAGGGGGCGCATCTGGAAACACCATATATTTT.

V is TRBV5-1 and J is TRBJ2-1, with TRBD1 matching over 7 bases. CDR3 length: 16 amino acids. Germline CDR1 SGHRS, CDR2 YFSETQ. V lost 5 bases to trimming and J lost 0 bases; unmatched junction nucleotides: 8. The CDR3 sequence is CASSLLTGASYNEQFF. CDR3 nucleotide sequence: TGCGCCAGCAGTTTACTAACAGGGGCCTCCTACAATGAGCAGTTCTTC.

This clone showed up just once. V usage is TRBV10-1 and J usage is TRBJ2-1; the match to TRBD2 covers 9 bases. V lost 7 bases, J lost 6 bases, and 7 bases stayed unmatched. Germline V lookup: CDR1 WNHNN, CDR2 SYGVQD (reference sequence). The CDR3 is 14 residues long. The CDR3 loop reads CASTPSGTVNEQFF. Written as DNA, the CDR3 is TGCGCCAGCACCCCTAGCGGGACGGTCAATGAGCAGTTCTTC.

V is TRBV7-9 and J is TRBJ2-7; 9 bases match TRBD1. CDR3 size: 14 residues. CDR1 SEHNR and CDR2 FQNEAQ come from the germline V gene (reference sequence). V was pared by 8 bases and J by 3 bases, with 8 bases of the junction left unmatched. CDR3 sequence reads: CASPPEGQGYEQYF. DNA for the CDR3: TGTGCCAGCCCCCCAGAGGGACAGGGCTACGAGCAGTACTTC.

The chain joins TRBV3-1 (or the pseudogene TRBV3-2) to TRBJ2-7; 10 bases align to TRBD2. CDR3 length: 12 residues. Germline V gives CDR1 LGHDT, CDR2 YNNKEL (reference sequence). The V and J ends lost 10 bases and 3 bases, in that order; junction bases with no gene match: 3. CDR3 sequence: CATLAGDYEQYF. The CDR3 DNA is TGTGCCACCCTAGCGGGGGACTACGAGCAGTACTTC.

This rearrangement joins TRBV5-1 to TRBJ1-2; no clear D gene. The CDR3 has 12 residues. The germline V gene has CDR1 SGHRS and CDR2 YFSETQ. Trimming took 3 bases from V and 5 from J, leaving 8 bases between them. In nucleotides, the CDR3 is TGCGCCAGCAGCTCACCAGGATATGGCTACACCTTC. It yields the protein CASSSPGYGYTF. Full variable domain (outside the CDR3, taken from reference TRBV5-1 and TRBJ1-2): KAGVTQTPRYLIKTRGQQVTLSCSPISGHRSVSWYQQTPGQGLQFLFEYFSETQRNKGNFPGRFSGRQFSNSRSEMNVSTLELGDSALYLCASSSPGYGYTFGSGTRLTVV.

The V and J genes are TRBV7-9 and TRBJ1-5; TRBD1 aligns across 10 bases. The CDR3 spans 15 residues. Germline V lookup: CDR1 SEHNR, CDR2 FQNEAQ (reference sequence). After removal of 5 bases from V and 5 bases from J, the junction contained 6 bases not matched to a gene. The CDR3 DNA reads as TGTGCCAGCAGCGGCTTTGGACAGGGGGATCAGCCCCAGCATTTT. Amino acid sequence: CASSGFGQGDQPQHF.

The genes are TRBV4-2 and TRBJ2-7, with 12 bases aligning to TRBD2. CDR3 length: 18 residues. Germline V gene lookup returns CDR1 LGHNA and CDR2 YNFKEQ. Unmatched junction bases numbered 13, after V lost 0 bases and J lost 7 bases. The CDR3 loop reads CASSQDDRTSGDPREQYF. The CDR3 nucleotides are TGTGCCAGCAGCCAAGACGACAGGACTAGCGGGGATCCTAGGGAGCAGTACTTC.

The V call is TRBV28, the J call TRBJ1-1; 8 nucleotides match TRBD1. With V trimmed by 5 bases and J by 0 bases, 8 bases remained unmatched. The CDR3 spans 16 residues. The germline CDR1 and CDR2 sequences are MDHEN and SYDVKM. The CDR3 region is CASSRTGSLLNTEAFF. The CDR3, as DNA: TGTGCCAGCAGTCGGACAGGGTCTCTTTTGAACACTGAAGCTTTCTTT.

V usage is TRBV3-1 (or the pseudogene TRBV3-2) and J usage is TRBJ2-1, with 9 bases identical to TRBD2. The CDR3 spans 18 residues. CDR1 and CDR2 (germline): LGHDT, YNNKEL (reference sequence). Unmatched junction bases numbered 6, after V lost 0 bases and J lost 0 bases. CDR3 region: CASSQEVGSGSSYNEQFF. CDR3 nucleotides: TGTGCCAGCAGCCAAGAAGTTGGTAGCGGGAGCTCCTACAATGAGCAGTTCTTC.

J is TRBJ2-7 and V is TRBV28; D gene uncertain. V was trimmed by 2 bases and J by 0 bases, leaving 5 bases between them. Germline V gene data show CDR1 as MDHEN and CDR2 as SYDVKM. The CDR3 is 13 residues long. For the CDR3, the DNA is TGTGCCAGCAGTTTACCAGGCTCCTACGAGCAGTACTTC. Its translation: CASSLPGSYEQYF.

This rearrangement joins TRBV27 to TRBJ1-1; D is possibly TRBD1 (6 bases). CDR1 MNHEY and CDR2 SMNVEV come from the germline V gene (reference sequence). Deletions cut 3 bases from V and 11 bases from J, with 10 bases between. The CDR3 sequence is 11 residues long. Here the CDR3 reads CASSFWGRAFF. CDR3 nucleotides: TGTGCCAGCAGTTTTTGGGGGCGGGCTTTCTTT.

This chain connects TRBV10-3 to TRBJ1-2; the D gene is possibly TRBD1 (6 bases). This CDR3 has 13 residues. From germline, CDR1 is ENHRY and CDR2 SYGVKD. Trimming removed 6 bases from V and 6 bases from J, with 14 bases in between. This CDR3 reads CAISGQQGNGYTF. CDR3 bases: TGTGCCATCAGCGGCCAACAGGGAAATGGCTACACCTTC.

The J gene is TRBJ2-2, the V gene TRBV24-1; the D gene is possibly TRBD2 (6 bases). The V gene lost 4 bases and the J gene lost 0 bases, with 11 bases spanning the gap. In germline, CDR1 is KGHDR, CDR2 SFDVKD. The CDR3 sequence is 16 residues long. The CDR3 DNA sequence: TGTGCCACCAGTGACCCGGGACTCTCGAACACCGGGGAGCTGTTTTTT. It yields the protein CATSDPGLSNTGELFF.

With respect to this clone: At one boundary the junction diverges from the germline segment, which might be a read error. The chain carries TRBV10-3 and TRBJ2-1, with D possibly matching TRBD2 (6 bases). This CDR3 spans 13 amino acids. Germline values: CDR1 ENHRY, CDR2 SYGVKD. The CDR3 coding sequence is TGTGCCATCAGTGATTTAGGGCAGGGACTTCAGATCTTC. Its protein product is CAISDLGQGLQIF.